Sequencing of this TCR beta chain was carried out in a study of monozygotic twins with inflammatory bowel disease. TCRdb reprocessed the 5' RACE reads, with one entry per CDR3 protein and no DNA. Its table lists approximately 110,000 distinct CDR3 sequences. CDR1 and CDR2 from the germline V gene are DFQATT and SNEGSKA (reference sequence). CDR3 size: 14 residues. This chain uses TRBV20-1 with TRBJ2-5; the TCRdb call, TRBD2, lacks DNA for checking. Sequencing input: blood. The receptor comes from a human donor with ulcerative colitis or Crohn's disease, or a healthy co-twin of an affected twin (not recorded which). CDR3 loop: CSARTAGTIGTQYF.